This entry is about one T cell receptor beta chain. Profiling relied on immunoSEQ multiplex PCR, and the TCRdb table lists in-frame clones only, not all of them. The sample has more than 9,000 clones, roughly four fifths seen once. This sample is drawn from a study of T cell repertoires in ileal Crohn's disease. Material for sequencing was ileal tissue. This clonotype originated in an adult with Crohn's disease.

Here the CDR3 reads CASSSGIGSPLHF. For the CDR3, the DNA is TGTGCCAGCAGTTCAGGGATCGGGTCACCCCTCCACTTT. This chain links TRBV27 with TRBJ1-6; D may be TRBD1 (5 bases). V was cut by 4 bases and J by 10 bases, with 11 bases left in between. This CDR3 is 13 amino acids long. Germline V gene sequence: CDR1 MNHEY, CDR2 SMNVEV (reference sequence).